Reported below is one TCR beta chain. Its antigen is still unknown. One entry per CDR3 protein, called by TCRdb with MiXCR from the 5' RACE reads. The sample holds around 250,000 distinct CDR3 sequences, about 13% seen once. This sample is drawn from a study of identical twins. Study outcomes and limitations: The more abundant beta clonotypes in cord blood had fewer insertions, and memory repertoires did not show this.

Trimming at V came to 2 bases and at J to 2 bases, leaving 7 bases not matched to a gene. CDR3 size: 17 residues. CDR1 DFQATT and CDR2 SNEGSKA come from the germline V gene (reference sequence). The same specimen was also included in a second study, on yellow fever vaccine responses in identical twins.

Sequencing was carried out using memory (CD45RO+) T cells sorted from blood. The origin of this receptor is a young woman in good health. J is TRBJ2-2 and V is TRBV20-1, with 11 positions matching TRBD2. The CDR3, as DNA: TGCAGTGCTAGACTACCCCTAGCGGGGGGCAACACCGGGGAGCTGTTTTTT. Its protein product is CSARLPLAGGNTGELFF.